The TCR beta chain described here comes from a study of cytomegalovirus exposure and HLA in healthy donors. Overall study results and limits: Roughly uniform depth of sequencing across donors was assumed in presence/absence analyses.

Trimming shortened V by 2 bases and J by 6 bases, and 11 bases separated the two germline ends. CDR3 length equals 13 residues. Germline CDR1 MNHEY, CDR2 SVGAGI. As concerns this clone: As yet, its antigen is unknown.

Amplification used 60 Vbeta primers and 13 Jbeta primers. TCRdb's table, derived via immunoSEQ multiplex PCR, lists solely in-frame clones and lacks some. The table lists about 70,000 clones. The TCR sequence derives from a woman in her thirties in good health and CMV-seronegative. The J gene is TRBJ2-7, the V gene TRBV6-5; D might be TRBD1 (5 bases). Material for sequencing was PBMCs. The CDR3 sequence is CASSYDPGLEQYF. The CDR3 nucleotides are TGTGCCAGCAGTTACGACCCAGGGCTCGAGCAGTACTTC.